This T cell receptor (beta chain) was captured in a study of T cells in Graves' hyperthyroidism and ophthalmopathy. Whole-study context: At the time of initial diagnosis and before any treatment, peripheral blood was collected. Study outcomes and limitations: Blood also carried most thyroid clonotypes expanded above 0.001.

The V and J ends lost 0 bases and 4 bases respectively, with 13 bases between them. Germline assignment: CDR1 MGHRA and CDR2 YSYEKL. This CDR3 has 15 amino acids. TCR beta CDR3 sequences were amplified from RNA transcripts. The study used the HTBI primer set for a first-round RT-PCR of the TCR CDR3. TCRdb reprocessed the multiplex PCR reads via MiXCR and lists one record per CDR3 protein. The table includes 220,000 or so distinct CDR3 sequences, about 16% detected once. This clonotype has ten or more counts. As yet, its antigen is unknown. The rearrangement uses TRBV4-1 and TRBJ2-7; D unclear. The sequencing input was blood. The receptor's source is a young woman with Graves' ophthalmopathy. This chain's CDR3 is CASSQDWRPGYEQYF. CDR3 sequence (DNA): TGCGCCAGCAGCCAAGATTGGCGGCCTGGGTACGAGCAGTACTTC.